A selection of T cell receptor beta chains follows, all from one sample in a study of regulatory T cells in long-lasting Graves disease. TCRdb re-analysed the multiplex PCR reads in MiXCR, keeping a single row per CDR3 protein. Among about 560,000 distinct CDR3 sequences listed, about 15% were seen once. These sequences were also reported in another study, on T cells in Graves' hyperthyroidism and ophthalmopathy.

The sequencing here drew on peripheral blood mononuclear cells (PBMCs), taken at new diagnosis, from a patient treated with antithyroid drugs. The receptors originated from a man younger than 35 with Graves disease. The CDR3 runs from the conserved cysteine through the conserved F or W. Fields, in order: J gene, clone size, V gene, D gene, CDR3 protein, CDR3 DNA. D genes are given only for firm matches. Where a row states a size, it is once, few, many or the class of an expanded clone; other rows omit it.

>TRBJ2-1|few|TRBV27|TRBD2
CASSLWVPKAGRSYNEQFF
TGTGCCAGCAGTTTATGGGTTCCGAAAGCGGGAAGGTCCTACAATGAGCAGTTCTTC
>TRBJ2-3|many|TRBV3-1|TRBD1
CASSPIQGAKGDTQYF
TGTGCCAGCAGCCCTATACAGGGGGCTAAAGGGGATACGCAGTATTTT
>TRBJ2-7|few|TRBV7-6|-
CASSLVPVWGTYEQYF
TGTGCCAGCAGCTTAGTACCTGTATGGGGAACCTACGAGCAGTACTTC
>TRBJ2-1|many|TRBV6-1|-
CASNEGRDPRNEQFF
TGTGCCAGCAACGAGGGGAGAGATCCGCGCAATGAGCAGTTCTTC
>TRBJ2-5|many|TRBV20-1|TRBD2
CSARLAAPTIQETQYF
TGCAGTGCTCGACTAGCGGCCCCTACGATACAAGAGACCCAGTACTTC
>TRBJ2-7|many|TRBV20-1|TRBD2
CSARDPGTSSYEQYF
TGCAGTGCTAGAGACCCCGGGACTAGCTCCTACGAGCAGTACTTC
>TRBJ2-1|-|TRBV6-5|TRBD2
CASSYHGRAEGNEQFF
TGTGCCAGCAGTTATCACGGGAGGGCCGAGGGAAATGAGCAGTTCTTC
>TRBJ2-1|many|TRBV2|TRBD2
CASSPTSGSGNEQFF
TGTGCCAGCAGTCCTACTAGCGGGAGCGGGAATGAGCAGTTCTTC
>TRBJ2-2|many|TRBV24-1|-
CATQGDTGELFF
TGTGCCACACAGGGAGACACCGGGGAGCTGTTTTTT
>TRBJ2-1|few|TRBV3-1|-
CASSQDSLGNEQFF
TGTGCCAGCAGCCAAGATAGTCTCGGCAATGAGCAGTTCTTC
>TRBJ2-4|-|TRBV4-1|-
CASSQVVAGTKNIQYF
TGCGCCAGCAGCCAAGTGGTGGCAGGGACTAAAAACATTCAGTACTTC
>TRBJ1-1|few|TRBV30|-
CARTARGGRNTEAFF
TGTGCCCGGACCGCTCGGGGCGGGAGGAACACTGAAGCTTTCTTT
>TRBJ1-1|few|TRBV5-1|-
CASSLWGDGTEAFF
TGCGCCAGCAGCTTGTGGGGGGACGGCACTGAAGCTTTCTTT
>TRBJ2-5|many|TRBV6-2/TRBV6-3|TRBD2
CASSYSKPGLAARAQYF
TGTGCCAGCAGTTACTCCAAACCCGGACTAGCGGCAAGGGCCCAGTACTTC
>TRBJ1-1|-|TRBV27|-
CASPTEAFF
TGTGCCAGCCCGACCGAAGCTTTCTTT
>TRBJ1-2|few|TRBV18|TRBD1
CASSPRTGNRDGYTF
TGTGCCAGCTCACCTAGGACAGGGAATAGGGATGGCTACACCTTC
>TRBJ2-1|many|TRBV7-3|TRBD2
CASSSPGTSGEQFF
TGTGCCAGCAGCTCACCAGGGACTAGCGGTGAGCAGTTCTTC
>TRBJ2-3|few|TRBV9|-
CASSVEDFTDTQYF
TGTGCCAGCAGCGTAGAGGACTTCACAGATACGCAGTATTTT
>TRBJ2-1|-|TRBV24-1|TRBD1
CATSDQGAAINERFF
TGTGCCACCAGTGACCAGGGGGCTGCTATCAATGAGCGGTTCTTC
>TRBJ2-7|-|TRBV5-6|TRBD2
CASPPPPGASGSYEQYF
TGTGCCAGCCCTCCTCCCCCCGGGGCTAGCGGGAGTTACGAGCAGTACTTC
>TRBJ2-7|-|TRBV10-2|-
CASSPGLGGSTYEQYF
TGCGCCAGCAGTCCAGGTCTAGGCGGAAGTACCTACGAGCAGTACTTC
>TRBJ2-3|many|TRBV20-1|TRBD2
CSAGTSGITDTQYF
TGCAGTGCCGGGACTAGCGGGATCACAGATACGCAGTATTTT
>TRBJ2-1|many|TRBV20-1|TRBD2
CSARGAGEDYNEQFF
TGCAGTGCTAGAGGGGCGGGAGAAGACTACAATGAGCAGTTCTTC
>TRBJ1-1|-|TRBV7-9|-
CASSLVQPMNTEAFF
TGTGCCAGCAGCTTAGTACAACCGATGAACACTGAAGCTTTCTTT
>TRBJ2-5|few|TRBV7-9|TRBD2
CASSLGAGESETQYF
TGTGCCAGCAGCTTAGGGGCGGGAGAGTCCGAGACCCAGTACTTC
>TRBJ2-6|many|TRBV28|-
CASSPYLRGANVLTF
TGTGCCAGCAGTCCCTACCTACGTGGGGCCAACGTCCTGACTTTC
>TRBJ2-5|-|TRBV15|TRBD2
CATSRDTVTSGQETQYF
TGTGCCACCAGCAGAGATACCGTGACTAGCGGTCAAGAGACCCAGTACTTC
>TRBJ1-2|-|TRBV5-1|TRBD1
CASSLEDRGRDGYTF
TGCGCCAGCAGCTTGGAGGACAGGGGGCGGGATGGCTACACCTTC
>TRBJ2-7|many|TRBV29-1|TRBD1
CSVEPTGGEQYF
TGCAGCGTTGAGCCCACAGGGGGAGAGCAGTACTTC
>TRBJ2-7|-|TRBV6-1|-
CASRDVHEQYF
TGTGCCAGCAGGGACGTCCACGAGCAGTACTTC
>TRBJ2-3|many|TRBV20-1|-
CSARLPGRNTDTQYF
TGCAGTGCTAGACTCCCCGGCCGGAACACAGATACGCAGTATTTT
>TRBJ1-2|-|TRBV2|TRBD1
CASSAGQNLGYTF
TGTGCCAGCAGTGCGGGACAGAACCTTGGCTACACCTTC
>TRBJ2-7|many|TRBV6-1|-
CASTAAYEQYF
TGTGCCAGCACAGCTGCCTACGAGCAGTACTTC
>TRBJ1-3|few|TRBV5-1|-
CASSPTTGVSGNTIYF
TGCGCCAGCAGCCCTACAACTGGAGTCTCTGGAAACACCATATATTTT
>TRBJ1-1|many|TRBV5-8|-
CASSLPAGIAEAFF
TGTGCCAGCAGCTTGCCGGCAGGGATAGCTGAAGCTTTCTTT
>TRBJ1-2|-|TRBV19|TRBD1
CASSPRFRQGKSAGTF
TGTGCCAGTAGTCCGCGCTTTCGACAGGGCAAATCGGCTGGCACCTTC
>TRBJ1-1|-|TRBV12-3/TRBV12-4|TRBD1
CASSRQGHYTEAFF
TGTGCCAGCAGTCGACAGGGGCATTACACTGAAGCTTTCTTT